This entry is about one TCR beta chain. CDR1 SGHAT and CDR2 FQNNGV come from the germline V gene. The V gene end was trimmed by 3 bases and the J gene end by 4 bases; junction bases not matched to a gene: 4. The CDR3 consists of 15 residues. The sample comes from a study of blood T cell repertoires in COVID-19. The authors' processing: By means of reference gene primer amplification, nucleated cell counts were estimated. This table comes from immunoSEQ multiplex PCR, and its TCRdb copy is limited to in-frame clones, with some not included. V and J calls and clone size are those listed in that table; D and trimming were worked out from the DNA. This sample has approximately 280,000 clones; roughly nine tenths occur once, and the top ten carry less than 3%. Participants were aged about 18 to 100 years from around 25 US areas. Assignment of participants to cohorts was predicated upon participant-reported clinical history. Donors in Cohort 3 who had recovered were those with two negative PCRs, healthcare professional clearance, or resolution of their symptoms.

The sequence was obtained from a woman under 30 who had recovered from COVID-19. V gene TRBV11-2 combines with J gene TRBJ2-3, with 10 bases matching TRBD2. Sequenced sample: PBMCs or T cells enriched from blood (not recorded which). CDR3 sequence: CASSLASGSADTQYF. CDR3 DNA: TGTGCCAGCAGCTTGGCTAGCGGGAGCGCAGATACGCAGTATTTT.